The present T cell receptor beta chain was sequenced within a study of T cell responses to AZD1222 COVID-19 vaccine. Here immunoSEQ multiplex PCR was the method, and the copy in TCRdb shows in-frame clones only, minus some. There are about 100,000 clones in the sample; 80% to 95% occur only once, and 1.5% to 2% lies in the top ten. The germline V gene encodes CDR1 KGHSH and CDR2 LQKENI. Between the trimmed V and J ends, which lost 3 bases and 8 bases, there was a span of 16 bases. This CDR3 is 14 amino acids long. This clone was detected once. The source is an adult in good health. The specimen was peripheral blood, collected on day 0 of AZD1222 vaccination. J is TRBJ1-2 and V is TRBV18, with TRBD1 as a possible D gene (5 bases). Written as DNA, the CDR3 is TGTGCCAGCTCACCGCTAGCTAGGGGCCGGGGCTACACCTTC. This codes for CASSPLARGRGYTF.